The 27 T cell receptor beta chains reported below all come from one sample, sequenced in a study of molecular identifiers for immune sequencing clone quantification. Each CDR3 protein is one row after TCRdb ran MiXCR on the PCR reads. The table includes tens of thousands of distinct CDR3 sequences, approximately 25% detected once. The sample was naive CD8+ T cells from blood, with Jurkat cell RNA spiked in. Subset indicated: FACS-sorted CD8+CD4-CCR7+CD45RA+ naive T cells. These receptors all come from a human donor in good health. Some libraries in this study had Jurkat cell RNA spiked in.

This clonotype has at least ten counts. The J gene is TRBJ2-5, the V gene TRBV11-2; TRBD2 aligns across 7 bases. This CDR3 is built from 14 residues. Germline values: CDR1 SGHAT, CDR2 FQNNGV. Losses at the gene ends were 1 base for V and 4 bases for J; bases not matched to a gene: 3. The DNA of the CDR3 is TGTGCCAGCAGCTTAGTCGCTAGCGGAGAGACCCAGTACTTC. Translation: CASSLVASGETQYF.

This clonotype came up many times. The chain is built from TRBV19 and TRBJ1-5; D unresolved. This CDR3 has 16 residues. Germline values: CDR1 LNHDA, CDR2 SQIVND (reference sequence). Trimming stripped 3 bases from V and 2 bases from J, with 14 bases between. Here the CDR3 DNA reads TGTGCCAGTAGTATTTGGCTTAATGGGGGCAATCAGCCCCAGCATTTT. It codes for CASSIWLNGGNQPQHF. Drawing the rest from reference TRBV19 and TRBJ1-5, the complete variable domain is DGGITQSPKYLFRKEGQNVTLSCEQNLNHDAMYWYRQDPGQGLRLIYYSQIVNDFQKGDIAEGYSVSREKKESFPLTVTSAQKNPTAFYLCASSIWLNGGNQPQHFGDGTRLSIL.

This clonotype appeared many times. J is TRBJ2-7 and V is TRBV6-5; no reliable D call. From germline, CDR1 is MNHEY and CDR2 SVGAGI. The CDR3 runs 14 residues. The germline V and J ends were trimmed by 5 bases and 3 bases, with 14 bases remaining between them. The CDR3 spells CASSPGPTVYEQYF. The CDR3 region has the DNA TGTGCCAGCAGTCCCGGGCCCACCGTCTACGAGCAGTACTTC.

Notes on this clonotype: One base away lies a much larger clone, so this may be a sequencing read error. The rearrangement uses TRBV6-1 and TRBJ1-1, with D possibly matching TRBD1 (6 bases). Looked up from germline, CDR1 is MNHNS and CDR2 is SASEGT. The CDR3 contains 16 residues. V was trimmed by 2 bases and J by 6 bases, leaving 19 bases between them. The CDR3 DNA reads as TGTGCCAGCAGTGAACCCCATACAGGGTGGGACGCTGAAGCTTTCTTT. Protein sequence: CASSEPHTGWDAEAFF.

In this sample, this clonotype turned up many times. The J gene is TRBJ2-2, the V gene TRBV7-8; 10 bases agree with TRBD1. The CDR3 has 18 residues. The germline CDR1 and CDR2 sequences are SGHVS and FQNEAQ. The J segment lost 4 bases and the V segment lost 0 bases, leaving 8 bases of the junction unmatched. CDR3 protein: CASSLASIGQGGTGELFF. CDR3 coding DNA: TGTGCCAGCAGCTTAGCTTCCATTGGACAGGGGGGCACCGGGGAGCTGTTTTTT.

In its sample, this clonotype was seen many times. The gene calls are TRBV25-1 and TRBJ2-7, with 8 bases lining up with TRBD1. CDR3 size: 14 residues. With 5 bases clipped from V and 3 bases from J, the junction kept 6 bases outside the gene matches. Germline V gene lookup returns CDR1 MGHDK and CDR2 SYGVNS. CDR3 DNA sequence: TGTGCCAGCAGTCTCGGGACAGGTCTCTACGAGCAGTACTTC. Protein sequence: CASSLGTGLYEQYF.

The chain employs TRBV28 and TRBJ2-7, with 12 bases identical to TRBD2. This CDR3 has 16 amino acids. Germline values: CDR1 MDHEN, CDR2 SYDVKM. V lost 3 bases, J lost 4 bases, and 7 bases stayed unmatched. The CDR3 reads CASSFHLGTSGYEQYF. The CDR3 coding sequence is TGTGCCAGCAGTTTTCACCTGGGGACTAGCGGGTACGAGCAGTACTTC. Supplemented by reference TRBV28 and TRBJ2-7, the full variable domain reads DVKVTQSSRYLVKRTGEKVFLECVQDMDHENMFWYRQDPGLGLRLIYFSYDVKMKEKGDIPEGYSVSREKKERFSLILESASTNQTSMYLCASSFHLGTSGYEQYFGPGTRLTVT.

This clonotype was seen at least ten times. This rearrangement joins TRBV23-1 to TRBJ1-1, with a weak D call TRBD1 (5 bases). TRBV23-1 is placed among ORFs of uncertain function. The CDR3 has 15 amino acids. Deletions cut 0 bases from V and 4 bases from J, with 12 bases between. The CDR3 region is CASSQSSRGCTEAFF. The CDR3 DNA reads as TGCGCCAGCAGTCAATCGTCCCGGGGGTGCACTGAAGCTTTCTTT.

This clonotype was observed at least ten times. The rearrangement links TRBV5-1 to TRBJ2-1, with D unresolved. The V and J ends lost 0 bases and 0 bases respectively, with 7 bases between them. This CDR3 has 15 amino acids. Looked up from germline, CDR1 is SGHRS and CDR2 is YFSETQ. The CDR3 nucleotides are TGCGCCAGCAGCTTGGACTTCAGCTCCTACAATGAGCAGTTCTTC. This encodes CASSLDFSSYNEQFF.

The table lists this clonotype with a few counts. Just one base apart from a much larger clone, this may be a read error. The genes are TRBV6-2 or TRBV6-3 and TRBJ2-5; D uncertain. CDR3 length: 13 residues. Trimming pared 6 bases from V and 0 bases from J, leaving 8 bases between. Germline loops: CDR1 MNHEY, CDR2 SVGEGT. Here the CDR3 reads CASRPANQETQYF. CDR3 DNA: TGTGCCAGCAGACCGGCGAACCAAGAGACCCAGTACTTC.

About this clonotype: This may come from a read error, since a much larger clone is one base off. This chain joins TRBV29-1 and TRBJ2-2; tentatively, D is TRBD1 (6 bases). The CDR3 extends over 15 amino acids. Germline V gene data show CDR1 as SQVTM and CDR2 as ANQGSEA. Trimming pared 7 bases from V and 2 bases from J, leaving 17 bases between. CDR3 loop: CSARGQPPNTGELFF. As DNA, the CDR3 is TGCAGCGCCCGAGGACAGCCACCTAACACCGGGGAGCTGTTTTTT.

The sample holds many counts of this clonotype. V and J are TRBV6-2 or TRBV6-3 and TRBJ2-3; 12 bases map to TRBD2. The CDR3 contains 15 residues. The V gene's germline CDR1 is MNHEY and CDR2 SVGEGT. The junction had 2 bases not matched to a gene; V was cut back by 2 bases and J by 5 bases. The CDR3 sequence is CASSYGLAGLDTQYF. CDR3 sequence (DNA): TGTGCCAGCAGTTACGGACTAGCGGGGCTAGATACGCAGTATTTT.

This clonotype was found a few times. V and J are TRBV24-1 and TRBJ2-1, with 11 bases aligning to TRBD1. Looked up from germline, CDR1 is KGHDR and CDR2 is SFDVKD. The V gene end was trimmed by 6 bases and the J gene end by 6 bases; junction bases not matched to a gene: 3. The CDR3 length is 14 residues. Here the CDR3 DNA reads TGTGCCACCAGTCAGGGGACAGGGGGCAATGAGCAGTTCTTC. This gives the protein CATSQGTGGNEQFF.

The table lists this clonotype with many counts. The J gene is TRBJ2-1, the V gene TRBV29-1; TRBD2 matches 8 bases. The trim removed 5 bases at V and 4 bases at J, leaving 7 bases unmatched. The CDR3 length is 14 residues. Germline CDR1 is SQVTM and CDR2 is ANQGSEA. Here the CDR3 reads CSVRAGGGYNEQFF. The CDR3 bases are TGCAGCGTTAGGGCGGGAGGCGGGTACAATGAGCAGTTCTTC.

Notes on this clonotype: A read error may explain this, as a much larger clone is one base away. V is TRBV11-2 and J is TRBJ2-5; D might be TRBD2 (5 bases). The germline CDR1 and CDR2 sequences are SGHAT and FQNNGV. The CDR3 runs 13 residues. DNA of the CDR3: TGTGACAGCAGCTTGCGGGACCAAGAGACCCAGTACTTC. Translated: CDSSLRDQETQYF. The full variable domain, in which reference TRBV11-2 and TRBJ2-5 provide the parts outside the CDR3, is EAGVAQSPRYKIIEKRQSVAFWCNPISGHATLYWYQQILGQGPKLLIQFQNNGVVDDSQLPKDRFSAERLKGVDSTLKIQPAKLEDSAVYLCDSSLRDQETQYFGPGTRLLVL.

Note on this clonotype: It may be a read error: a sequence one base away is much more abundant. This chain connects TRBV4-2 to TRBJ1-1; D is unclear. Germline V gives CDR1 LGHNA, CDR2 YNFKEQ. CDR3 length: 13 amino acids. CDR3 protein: CATVPPAGTGAFF. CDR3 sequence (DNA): TGTGCCACCGTCCCCCCAGCGGGCACTGGAGCTTTCTTT.

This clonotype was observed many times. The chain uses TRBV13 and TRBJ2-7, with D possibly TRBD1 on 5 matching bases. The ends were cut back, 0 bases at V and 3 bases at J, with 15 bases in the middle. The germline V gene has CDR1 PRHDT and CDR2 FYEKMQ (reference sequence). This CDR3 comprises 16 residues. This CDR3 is CASSLGGLGQGYEQYF. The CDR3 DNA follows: TGTGCCAGCAGCTTAGGTGGTCTGGGGCAGGGCTACGAGCAGTACTTC.

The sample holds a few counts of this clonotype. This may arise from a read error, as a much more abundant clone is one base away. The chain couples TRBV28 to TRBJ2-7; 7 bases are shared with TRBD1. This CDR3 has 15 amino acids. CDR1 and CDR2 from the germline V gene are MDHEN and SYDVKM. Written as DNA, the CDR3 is TGTGCCACCAGTCTCCGGGACAGTGGGGCCTACGAGCAGTACTTC. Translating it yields CATSLRDSGAYEQYF.

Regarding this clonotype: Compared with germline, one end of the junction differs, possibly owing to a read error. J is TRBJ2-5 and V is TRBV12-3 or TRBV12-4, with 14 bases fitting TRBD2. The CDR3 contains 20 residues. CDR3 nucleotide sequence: TGTGCCAGCAGCCATTCTGGGACTAGCGGGAGTCGGGGGTCTTGGCAGACCCCGTACTTC. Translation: CASSHSGTSGSRGSWQTPYF.

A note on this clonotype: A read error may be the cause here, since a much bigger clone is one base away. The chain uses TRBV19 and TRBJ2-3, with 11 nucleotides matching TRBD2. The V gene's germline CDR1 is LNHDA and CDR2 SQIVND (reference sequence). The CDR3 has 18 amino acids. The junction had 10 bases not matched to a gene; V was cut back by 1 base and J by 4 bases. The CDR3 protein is CASSIGLAGGPAADTQYF. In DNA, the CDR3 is TGTGCCAGTAGTATAGGTTTAGCGGGGGGGCCGGCTGCAGATACGCAGTATTTT.

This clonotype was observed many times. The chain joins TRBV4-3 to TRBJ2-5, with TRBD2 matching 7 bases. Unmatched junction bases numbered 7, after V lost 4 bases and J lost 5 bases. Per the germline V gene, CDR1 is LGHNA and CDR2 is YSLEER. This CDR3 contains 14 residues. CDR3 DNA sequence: TGCGCCAGCAGCCCTGTCCAGGGAGGGGAGACCCAGTACTTC. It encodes CASSPVQGGETQYF.

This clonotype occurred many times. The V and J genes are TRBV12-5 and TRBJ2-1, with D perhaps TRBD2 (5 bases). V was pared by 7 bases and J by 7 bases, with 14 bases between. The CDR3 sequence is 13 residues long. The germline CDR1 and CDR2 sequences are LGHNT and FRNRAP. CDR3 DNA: TGTGCTAGTGCCATAGGACTTTCGAATGAGCAGTTCTTC. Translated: CASAIGLSNEQFF.

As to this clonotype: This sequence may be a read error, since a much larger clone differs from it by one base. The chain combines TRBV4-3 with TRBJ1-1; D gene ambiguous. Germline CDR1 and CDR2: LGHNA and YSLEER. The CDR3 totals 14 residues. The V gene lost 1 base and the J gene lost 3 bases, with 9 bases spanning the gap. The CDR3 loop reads CASSQGTAHTEAFF. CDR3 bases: TGCGCCAGCAGCCAAGGGACGGCGCACACTGAAGCTTTCTTT.

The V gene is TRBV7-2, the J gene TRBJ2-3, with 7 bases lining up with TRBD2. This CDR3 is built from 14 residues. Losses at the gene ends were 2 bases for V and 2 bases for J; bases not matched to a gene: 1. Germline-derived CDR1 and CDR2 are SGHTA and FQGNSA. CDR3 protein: CASSLSGNTDTQYF. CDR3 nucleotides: TGTGCCAGCAGCTTAAGCGGGAACACAGATACGCAGTATTTT.

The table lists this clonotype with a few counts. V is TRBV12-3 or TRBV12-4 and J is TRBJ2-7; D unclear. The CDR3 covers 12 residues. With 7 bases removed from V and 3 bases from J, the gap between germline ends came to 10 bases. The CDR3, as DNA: TGTGCCAGCACCCTTTCCCACTACGAGCAGTACTTC. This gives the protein CASTLSHYEQYF.

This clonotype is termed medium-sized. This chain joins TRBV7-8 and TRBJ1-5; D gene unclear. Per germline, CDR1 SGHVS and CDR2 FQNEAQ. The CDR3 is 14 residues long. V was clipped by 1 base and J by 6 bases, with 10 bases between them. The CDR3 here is CASSLEWGRQPQHF. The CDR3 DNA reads TGTGCCAGCAGCTTAGAATGGGGTCGTCAGCCCCAGCATTTT.

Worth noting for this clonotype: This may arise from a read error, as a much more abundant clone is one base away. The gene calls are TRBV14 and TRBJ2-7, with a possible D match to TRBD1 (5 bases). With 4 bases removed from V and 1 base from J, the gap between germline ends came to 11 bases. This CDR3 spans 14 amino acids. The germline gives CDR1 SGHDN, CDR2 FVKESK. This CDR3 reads CASSPSTDSYEQYF. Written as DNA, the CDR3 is TGTGCCAGCAGCCCCTCGACAGATTCCTACGAGCAGTACTTC.